These 6 T cell receptor beta chains were sequenced from one sample in a study of T cell responses to AZD1222 COVID-19 vaccine. Here immunoSEQ multiplex PCR was the method, and the copy in TCRdb shows in-frame clones only, minus some. In the table there are some 80,000 clones, approximately 90% of which are singletons. The sample consisted of peripheral blood, taken on day 0 of AZD1222 vaccination. The receptors were sampled from an adult in good health.

V is TRBV27 and J is TRBJ2-7; D remains ambiguous. Germline V gives CDR1 MNHEY, CDR2 SMNVEV (reference sequence). The CDR3 is made up of 14 amino acids. Trimming took off 2 bases at V and 3 bases at J, with 11 bases between the two ends. The CDR3 loop is CASSLSQAYYEQYF. Here the CDR3 DNA reads TGTGCCAGCAGTTTAAGTCAGGCATACTACGAGCAGTACTTC.

Sample share makes this clone medium-sized. The V gene is TRBV14, the J gene TRBJ2-7; 9 bases agree with TRBD1. With 4 bases clipped from V and 7 bases from J, the junction kept 8 bases outside the gene matches. CDR1 is SGHDN, CDR2 FVKESK, per germline. This CDR3 is 14 amino acids long. The CDR3 DNA reads as TGTGCCAGCAGCCTCCGGGACAGGGTGGCGGAGCAGTACTTC. Translation: CASSLRDRVAEQYF.

This clone has just one count. The chain carries TRBV6-5 and TRBJ2-7; D ambiguous. Germline values: CDR1 MNHEY, CDR2 SVGAGI. The CDR3 spans 12 residues. V lost 7 bases and J lost 4, with 11 bases in between. The CDR3 DNA is TGTGCCAGCACCAGAGTCGGGTACGAGCAGTACTTC. This encodes CASTRVGYEQYF.

The chain links TRBV7-8 to TRBJ1-2; D uncertain. Trimming removed 1 base at V and 4 bases at J, with 7 bases between. The CDR3 is 13 amino acids. Germline loops: CDR1 SGHVS, CDR2 FQNEAQ. For the CDR3, the DNA is TGTGCCAGCAGCTTAGATGGGTTCTATGGCTACACCTTC. Protein: CASSLDGFYGYTF.

V is TRBV6-5 and J is TRBJ1-5, with TRBD1 matching 10 bases. Germline CDR1 is MNHEY and CDR2 is SVGAGI. The CDR3 length is 14 residues. Germline trimming cut 2 bases from V and 6 bases from J; bases unmatched to any gene: 1. The CDR3 nucleotides read TGTGCCAGCAGTTACCGGACAGGGGGTCAGCCCCAGCATTTT. Its protein is CASSYRTGGQPQHF.

This chain uses TRBV2 with TRBJ2-1, with D perhaps matching TRBD2 (5 bases). The CDR3 runs 12 residues. Trimming stripped 6 bases from V and 8 bases from J, with 11 bases between. Germline lookup yields CDR1 SNHLY and CDR2 FYNNEI. The CDR3 reads CASRGPGDEQFF. The CDR3 coding sequence is TGTGCCAGCAGAGGCCCCGGGGATGAGCAGTTCTTC.